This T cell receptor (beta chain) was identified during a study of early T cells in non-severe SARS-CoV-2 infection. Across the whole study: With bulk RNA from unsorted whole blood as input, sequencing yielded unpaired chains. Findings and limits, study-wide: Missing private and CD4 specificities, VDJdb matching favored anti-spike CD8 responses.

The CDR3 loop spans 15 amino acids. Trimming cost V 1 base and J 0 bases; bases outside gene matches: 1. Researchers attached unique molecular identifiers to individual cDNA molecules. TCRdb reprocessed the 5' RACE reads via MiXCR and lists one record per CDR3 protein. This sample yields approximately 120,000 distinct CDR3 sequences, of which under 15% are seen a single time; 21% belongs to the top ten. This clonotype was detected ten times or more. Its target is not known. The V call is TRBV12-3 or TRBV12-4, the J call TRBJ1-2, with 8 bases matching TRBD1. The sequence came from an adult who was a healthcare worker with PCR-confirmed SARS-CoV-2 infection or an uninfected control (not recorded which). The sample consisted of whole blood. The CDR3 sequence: CASSLGTGTNYGYTF. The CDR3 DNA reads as TGTGCCAGCAGTTTAGGGACAGGGACTAACTATGGCTACACCTTC.